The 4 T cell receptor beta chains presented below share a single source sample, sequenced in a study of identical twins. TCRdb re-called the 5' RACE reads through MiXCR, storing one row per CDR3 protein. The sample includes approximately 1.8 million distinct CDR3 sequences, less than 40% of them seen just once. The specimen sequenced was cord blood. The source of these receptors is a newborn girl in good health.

CDR3 nucleotides: TGTGCCAGCAGGACCGGGACAACTAACTATGGCTACACCTTC. Translated: CASRTGTTNYGYTF. J is TRBJ1-2 and V is TRBV12-3 or TRBV12-4; possibly TRBD1 for D (6 bases). The CDR3 consists of 14 residues. V was shortened by 6 bases and J by 0 bases, with 11 bases between the two germline ends.

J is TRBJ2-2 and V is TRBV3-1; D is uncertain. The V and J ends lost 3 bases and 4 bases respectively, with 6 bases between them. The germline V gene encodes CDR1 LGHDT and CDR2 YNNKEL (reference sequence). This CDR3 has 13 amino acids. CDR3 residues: CASSHTATGELFF. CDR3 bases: TGTGCCAGCAGCCACACAGCCACCGGGGAGCTGTTTTTT.

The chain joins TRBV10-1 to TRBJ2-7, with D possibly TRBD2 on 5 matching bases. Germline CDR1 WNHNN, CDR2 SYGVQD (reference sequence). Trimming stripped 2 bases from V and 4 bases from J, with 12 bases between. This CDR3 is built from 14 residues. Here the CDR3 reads CASSEGLGLYEQYF. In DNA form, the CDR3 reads TGCGCCAGCAGTGAGGGACTTGGGCTGTACGAGCAGTACTTC.

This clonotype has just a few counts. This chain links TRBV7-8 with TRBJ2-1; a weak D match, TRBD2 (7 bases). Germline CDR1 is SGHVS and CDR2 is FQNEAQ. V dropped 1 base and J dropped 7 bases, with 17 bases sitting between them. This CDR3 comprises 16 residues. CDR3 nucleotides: TGTGCCAGCAGCTTAGGCGGAGGGGGGGCCCGGAATGAGCAGTTCTTC. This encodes CASSLGGGGARNEQFF. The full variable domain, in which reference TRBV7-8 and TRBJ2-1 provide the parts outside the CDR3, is GAGVSQSPRYKVAKRGQDVALRCDPISGHVSLFWYQQALGQGPEFLTYFQNEAQLDKSGLPSDRFFAERPEGSVSTLKIQRTQQEDSAVYLCASSLGGGGARNEQFFGPGTRLTVL.